Each of the 31 T cell receptor beta chains below was sequenced from the same sample in a study of T-cell reconstitution after alpha-beta-depleted transplantation in children. Preparation of the TCRbeta library used unique molecular identifiers. TCRdb used MiXCR to reprocess the PCR reads, holding one entry per CDR3 protein. The sample yields 330,000 or so distinct CDR3 sequences, around 10% seen once. Specimen: PBMCs, collected before TCRalphabeta/CD19-depleted stem cell transplant. These receptors were obtained from a boy younger than two with acute myeloid leukemia, due to receive a stem cell transplant.

In its sample, this clonotype was seen many times. The chain joins TRBV9 to TRBJ1-3; perhaps TRBD1 as D (5 bases). Germline lookup yields CDR1 SGDLS and CDR2 YYNGEE. This CDR3 region has 17 residues. The germline V and J ends were trimmed by 1 base and 4 bases, with 18 bases remaining between them. The DNA for the CDR3 is TGTGCCAGCAGCGTACCAAGGACACCCGAAATCGGAAACACCATATATTTT. Its translation is CASSVPRTPEIGNTIYF.

The CDR3 loop is CASSSPGVANTEAFF. The DNA for the CDR3 is TGTGCCAGCAGTTCCCCTGGGGTAGCGAACACTGAAGCTTTCTTT. The chain uses TRBV6-6 and TRBJ1-1; the D is unclear. Germline CDR1 and CDR2: MNHNY and SVGAGI (reference sequence). V lost 4 bases, J lost 1 base, and 13 bases lay in between. The CDR3 extends over 15 amino acids.

The chain combines TRBV7-2 with TRBJ1-3; 9 bases map to TRBD1. This CDR3 has 17 residues. V lost 5 bases, J lost 0 bases, and 8 bases stayed unmatched. Germline assignment: CDR1 SGHTA and CDR2 FQGNSA. As DNA, the CDR3 is TGTGCCAGCAGCCATCCGGGACAGGGATACTCTGGAAACACCATATATTTT. Encoded protein: CASSHPGQGYSGNTIYF.

This clonotype was recorded at least ten times. The rearrangement links TRBV28 to TRBJ1-1; the match to TRBD1 covers 7 bases. Trimming at V came to 5 bases and at J to 10 bases, leaving 13 bases not matched to a gene. Germline V gene data show CDR1 as MDHEN and CDR2 as SYDVKM. This CDR3 has 14 amino acids. The CDR3 spells CASSGPGQATGAFF. In DNA form, the CDR3 reads TGTGCCAGCAGTGGCCCCGGACAGGCGACGGGAGCTTTCTTT.

In the case of this clonotype: It may be a read error: a sequence one base away is much more abundant. The chain links TRBV20-1 to TRBJ2-3; no firm D call. V was shortened by 2 bases and J by 4 bases, with 7 bases between the two germline ends. The CDR3 has 12 residues. Germline CDR1 reads DFQATT; CDR2 reads SNEGSKA (reference sequence). Here the CDR3 DNA reads TGCAGTGCTAGACATCCACCAGATACGCAGTATTTT. Encoded protein: CSARHPPDTQYF.

This clonotype was picked up many times. CDR3 sequence reads: CASSLGGDPVVYEQYF. The DNA for the CDR3 is TGTGCCAGCAGCTTAGGAGGGGACCCGGTGGTATACGAGCAGTACTTC. V usage is TRBV7-2 and J usage is TRBJ2-7; perhaps D is TRBD1 or TRBD2 (5 bases each). The CDR3 extends over 16 amino acids. CDR1 and CDR2 from the germline V gene are SGHTA and FQGNSA. The ends were cut back, 1 base at V and 4 bases at J, with 17 bases in the middle. Full variable domain (rest looked up from reference TRBV7-2 and TRBJ2-7): GAGVSQSPSNKVTEKGKDVELRCDPISGHTALYWYRQSLGQGLEFLIYFQGNSAPDKSGLPSDRFSAERTGGSVSTLTIQRTQQEDSAVYLCASSLGGDPVVYEQYFGPGTRLTVT.

This clonotype was seen many times. The V and J genes are TRBV7-9 and TRBJ2-7, with 9 bases that match TRBD1. V shed 6 bases and J 0 bases; nucleotides not matched to a gene: 3. The CDR3 covers 14 residues. Germline V gene sequence: CDR1 SEHNR, CDR2 FQNEAQ (reference sequence). CDR3 protein: CASSTGGRSYEQYF. DNA of the CDR3: TGTGCCAGCAGTACAGGGGGCCGCTCCTACGAGCAGTACTTC.

Ten or more counts support this clonotype. This sequence joins TRBV12-3 or TRBV12-4 and TRBJ1-4; no firm D call. V dropped 5 bases and J dropped 4 bases, with 14 bases sitting between them. The CDR3 totals 15 residues. This CDR3 reads CASSPTPAFNEKLFF. Written as DNA, the CDR3 is TGTGCCAGCAGTCCAACGCCGGCCTTTAATGAAAAACTGTTTTTT.

This clonotype was detected many times. The V gene is TRBV5-1, the J gene TRBJ2-5; weak D call: TRBD2 (6 bases). Per germline, CDR1 SGHRS and CDR2 YFSETQ. V was trimmed by 1 base and J by 5 bases, leaving 9 bases between them. This CDR3 comprises 13 residues. This chain's CDR3 is CASSLRELETQYF. The CDR3 DNA reads as TGCGCCAGCAGCTTGCGGGAGTTGGAGACCCAGTACTTC.

This sequence joins TRBV12-3 or TRBV12-4 and TRBJ2-4; tentative D call: TRBD2 (5 bases). Between the trimmed V and J ends, which lost 5 bases and 5 bases, there was a span of 13 bases. The CDR3 is 14 amino acids. The CDR3 DNA is TGTGCCAGCAGTCCCGGGGTCTCGGAAAACATTCAGTACTTC. Translation: CASSPGVSENIQYF.

The table lists this clonotype with many counts. This rearrangement joins TRBV12-3 or TRBV12-4 to TRBJ2-3; the match to TRBD2 covers 14 bases. The CDR3 has 18 residues. V trimming: 7 bases; J trimming: 1 base; junction bases outside the gene matches: 10. The CDR3 spells CASTPGTSGGGGTDTQYF. DNA for the CDR3: TGTGCCAGCACTCCCGGGACTAGCGGGGGTGGGGGCACAGATACGCAGTATTTT.

Turning to this clonotype: Germline is not matched at one junction end, which may reflect a read error. The genes are TRBV20-1 and TRBJ2-1; D uncertain. Germline values: CDR1 DFQATT, CDR2 SNEGSKA (reference sequence). This CDR3 has 14 residues. The CDR3 region is CNAPGGSSYNEQFF. CDR3 DNA: TGCAATGCTCCCGGCGGTAGCTCCTACAATGAGCAGTTCTTC.

As concerns this clonotype: With a much larger clone just one base away, this may be a read error. This chain uses TRBV12-3 or TRBV12-4 with TRBJ1-1; D may be TRBD1 (5 bases). With 5 bases removed from V and 4 bases from J, the gap between germline ends came to 17 bases. CDR3 length: 15 amino acids. CDR3 protein: CASSPTGRRPTEAFF. DNA of the CDR3: TGTGCCAGCAGTCCAACAGGTAGGCGACCCACTGAAGCTTTCTTT.

This clonotype was observed at least ten times. The chain is built from TRBV11-2 and TRBJ2-7, with 11 bases that match TRBD1. The CDR3 consists of 14 residues. Germline loops: CDR1 SGHAT, CDR2 FQNNGV. J gave up 4 bases and V 7 bases, and 6 bases lay outside the gene matches. The CDR3 region has the DNA TGTGCCAGCACGCCGGGACAGGGGGTTTACGAGCAGTACTTC. The encoded protein is CASTPGQGVYEQYF.

There are many counts of this clonotype. It may be a read error: a sequence one base away is much more abundant. The gene calls are TRBV7-9 and TRBJ2-7; the D is unclear. Trimming pared 3 bases from V and 0 bases from J, leaving 3 bases between. This CDR3 spans 12 amino acids. Germline assignment: CDR1 SEHNR and CDR2 FQNEAQ (reference sequence). CDR3: CASSFTSYEQYF. The CDR3 coding sequence is TGTGCCAGCAGCTTCACCTCCTACGAGCAGTACTTC.

V usage is TRBV11-3 and J usage is TRBJ1-1, with D uncertain. The CDR3 is made up of 14 amino acids. Trimming took off 4 bases at V and 9 bases at J, with 18 bases between the two ends. Germline CDR1 SGHNT, CDR2 YENEEA. The chain's CDR3 is CASSSSRISDQAFF. CDR3 DNA sequence: TGTGCCAGCAGCTCTTCTCGAATCTCAGACCAAGCTTTCTTT.

In its sample, this clonotype was seen many times. The chain couples TRBV7-2 to TRBJ2-7; no clear D. The V and J ends lost 5 bases and 5 bases respectively, with 19 bases between them. From germline, CDR1 is SGHTA and CDR2 FQGNSA. The CDR3 contains 15 residues. CDR3 nucleotides: TGTGCCAGCAGCCGACCTCACGTCGCGGCCCACGAGCAGTACTTC. As protein: CASSRPHVAAHEQYF.

This clonotype was counted ten times or more. The rearrangement joins TRBV15 to TRBJ2-7, with D possibly being TRBD2 (6 bases). The CDR3 length is 15 residues. The V and J ends lost 2 bases and 2 bases respectively, with 13 bases between them. The germline V gene encodes CDR1 LNHNV and CDR2 YYDKDF (reference sequence). CDR3: CATSRSSGGAYEQYF. The DNA of the CDR3 is TGTGCCACCAGCAGATCGTCCGGGGGTGCCTACGAGCAGTACTTC.

This clonotype was recorded many times. This chain uses TRBV28 with TRBJ2-3, with 13 bases aligning to TRBD2. V trimming: 6 bases; J trimming: 6 bases; junction bases outside the gene matches: 12. CDR1 MDHEN and CDR2 SYDVKM come from the germline V gene. CDR3 length: 17 amino acids. CDR3 sequence: CASSRPGLAGMGDTQYF. CDR3 coding DNA: TGTGCCAGCAGCCGCCCGGGACTAGCGGGAATGGGGGATACGCAGTATTTT.

V is TRBV18 and J is TRBJ2-4, with D hard to call. This CDR3 is 17 amino acids long. CDR1 is KGHSH, CDR2 LQKENI, per germline. With 0 bases removed from V and 0 bases from J, the gap between germline ends came to 12 bases. The CDR3 loop reads CASSPPMAARAKNIQYF. The CDR3 DNA sequence: TGTGCCAGCTCACCACCGATGGCGGCTAGAGCCAAAAACATTCAGTACTTC.

This sequence joins TRBV5-1 and TRBJ2-7; 7 nucleotides agree with TRBD1. CDR3 length: 15 residues. Germline CDR1 SGHRS, CDR2 YFSETQ. Trimming cost V 5 bases and J 2 bases; bases outside gene matches: 10. CDR3 coding DNA: TGCGCCAGCAGTGATAGCGTCGGGACAGCCTACGAGCAGTACTTC. Its protein product is CASSDSVGTAYEQYF.

In its sample, this clonotype was seen a few times. V is TRBV19 and J is TRBJ1-2; weak D call: TRBD1 (5 bases). From germline, CDR1 is LNHDA and CDR2 SQIVND (reference sequence). This CDR3 comprises 15 residues. V lost 3 bases and J 1 base, leaving 12 bases between the germline ends. Here the CDR3 DNA reads TGTGCCAGTAGTATCGGGGGAGGTCTTAACTATGGCTACACCTTC. The encoded protein is CASSIGGGLNYGYTF.

This clonotype is termed medium-sized. The CDR3 DNA reads TGTGCCAGCAGCCCCGTAGGGACCCTTTCTGGGGCCAACGTCCTGACTTTC. Amino acid sequence: CASSPVGTLSGANVLTF. The V and J genes are TRBV5-5 and TRBJ2-6; TRBD1 or TRBD2 may be the D gene (5 bases each). Germline-derived CDR1 and CDR2 are SGHKS and YYEKEE (reference sequence). CDR3 size: 17 residues. V lost 4 bases and J lost 1, with 15 bases in between. Looking up the rest from reference TRBV5-5 and TRBJ2-6 gives the full variable domain: DAGVTQSPTHLIKTRGQQVTLRCSPISGHKSVSWYQQVLGQGPQFIFQYYEKEERGRGNFPDRFSARQFPNYSSELNVNALLLGDSALYLCASSPVGTLSGANVLTFGAGSRLTVL.

This clonotype appeared many times. The CDR3 nucleotides read TGTGCCAGCAGGGACTTGTCCTACAATGAGCAGTTCTTC. It translates to CASRDLSYNEQFF. The chain couples TRBV28 to TRBJ2-1, with D perhaps matching TRBD2 (5 bases). With 6 bases removed from V and 1 base from J, the gap between germline ends came to 7 bases. Germline CDR1 and CDR2: MDHEN and SYDVKM. The CDR3 loop spans 13 amino acids.

This clonotype was observed a handful of times. V gene TRBV7-2 combines with J gene TRBJ2-3; D tentatively reads TRBD1 or TRBD2 (5 bases each). The CDR3 is made up of 16 amino acids. V was cut by 2 bases and J by 6 bases, with 18 bases left in between. In germline, CDR1 is SGHTA, CDR2 FQGNSA. CDR3 protein: CASSLLTVLGVDTQYF. In nucleotides, the CDR3 is TGTGCCAGCAGCTTATTAACGGTCCTGGGGGTCGATACGCAGTATTTT.

In this sample, this clonotype turned up many times. This chain uses TRBV27 with TRBJ2-3; tentatively, D is TRBD1 or TRBD2 (5 bases each). CDR1 MNHEY and CDR2 SMNVEV come from the germline V gene (reference sequence). The CDR3 loop spans 15 amino acids. The V gene lost 3 bases and the J gene lost 2 bases, with 12 bases spanning the gap. The DNA for the CDR3 is TGTGCCAGCAGTTTTAATGGGGGTACCACAGATACGCAGTATTTT. It translates to CASSFNGGTTDTQYF.

The table lists this clonotype with many counts. J is TRBJ1-1 and V is TRBV11-2; possible D gene TRBD1, 5 bases. Germline CDR1 reads SGHAT; CDR2 reads FQNNGV. V lost 0 bases and J 5 bases, leaving 16 bases between the germline ends. The CDR3 sequence is 16 residues long. This CDR3 is CASSLDRGSSGTEAFF. In DNA, the CDR3 is TGTGCCAGCAGCTTAGATCGGGGGTCGTCCGGGACTGAAGCTTTCTTT.

This chain uses TRBV6-1 with TRBJ1-4; D ambiguous. CDR1 and CDR2 (germline): MNHNS, SASEGT. The CDR3 sequence is 15 residues long. V was pared by 9 bases and J by 5 bases, with 19 bases between. CDR3 amino acids: CASRNRQAYNEKLFF. The CDR3 region has the DNA TGTGCCAGTCGAAATAGGCAGGCTTACAATGAAAAACTGTTTTTT.

This clonotype was picked up a small number of times. The chain uses TRBV6-1 and TRBJ1-5, with TRBD1 matching over 7 bases. V lost 2 bases and J lost 7; bases outside the gene matches: 8. Germline CDR1 and CDR2: MNHNS and SASEGT. The CDR3 extends over 15 amino acids. CDR3 in DNA: TGTGCCAGCAGTGAACTGGACAGGTGGTACCAGCCCCAGCATTTT. As protein: CASSELDRWYQPQHF.

This clonotype came up a few times. The CDR3 sequence is CASSLGAGGNEQFF. CDR3 nucleotides: TGCGCCAGCAGCTTGGGGGCCGGAGGGAATGAGCAGTTCTTC. The rearrangement links TRBV5-1 to TRBJ2-1, with a weak D call TRBD2 (6 bases). Germline CDR1 reads SGHRS; CDR2 reads YFSETQ. The CDR3 has 14 amino acids. Trimming left V 0 bases short and J 7 bases short, with 11 bases between.

The sample holds many counts of this clonotype. The V and J genes are TRBV11-2 and TRBJ2-1; 11 bases match TRBD2. CDR1 SGHAT and CDR2 FQNNGV come from the germline V gene. The CDR3 totals 17 residues. The V and J ends lost 4 bases and 5 bases, in that order; junction bases with no gene match: 10. DNA for the CDR3: TGTGCCAGCAGCTGGAGATCCGGGACTAGCGGACACAATGAGCAGTTCTTC. Residues: CASSWRSGTSGHNEQFF.